This T cell receptor beta chain was sequenced for a study of T cells in Graves' hyperthyroidism and ophthalmopathy. For this clonotype: The antigen remains undetermined.

Used for diagnoses were clinical symptoms, serum thyroxine and TRAb, thyroid ultrasound and orbital computed tomography. Isolation of PBMCs was performed on approximately 10 ml fresh peripheral blood. It was RNA transcripts that yielded the amplified TCR beta CDR3 regions. First-round RT-PCR of the TCR CDR3 relied on the HTBI primer set. TCRdb fed the multiplex PCR reads into MiXCR, producing one record per CDR3 protein. This sample has about 420,000 distinct CDR3 sequences, with more than 15% found just once. Study-wide points: The blood repertoire included most of the expanded thyroid clonotypes above 0.001. A 13 V-J signature model discriminated ophthalmopathy versus stable hyperthyroidism.

The ends lost 6 bases at V and 0 bases at J; junction bases unmatched: 4. This CDR3 spans 14 amino acids. The source of this sequence is a woman between 18 and 29 years old with Graves' hyperthyroidism. Sequencing was performed on blood. The genes are TRBV12-3 or TRBV12-4 and TRBJ1-2; 7 nucleotides match TRBD1. CDR3 sequence: CASSQQGPNYGYTF. The CDR3 DNA follows: TGTGCCAGCAGCCAACAGGGGCCTAACTATGGCTACACCTTC.